This T cell receptor (beta chain) was captured by sequencing in a study of T cells in women clearing cervical HPV infection. With regard to this clone: What it binds is not known. The read is 3 residues too short to cover the CDR3 end, so that end is filled in from the germline J gene.

Generated by immunoSEQ multiplex PCR, the TCRdb table keeps only in-frame clones and is missing some. The clone table shows tens of thousands of clones, with the ten largest holding more than 3.5%. The germline V gene encodes CDR1 GTSNPN and CDR2 SVGIG (reference sequence). The CDR3 spans 13 residues. Points from the study as a whole: Effector/memory and HPV-specific T cells were not isolated, and association timing is unknown.

The chain uses TRBV30 and TRBJ1-2; no clear D gene. The clonotype comes from a woman aged 18 to 75 with a cervical HPV16 infection that either progressed to CIN3+ or cleared (not recorded which). The source material was blood buffy coat. CDR3 in amino acids: CAWSRGAKNIYTF. The CDR3 DNA, read in part, is TGTGCCTGGAGCCGGGGAGCCAAAAACATC. Using reference TRBV30 and TRBJ1-2 for the parts outside the CDR3, the full variable domain is SQTIHQWPATLVQPVGSPLSLECTVEGTSNPNLYWYRQAAGRGLQLLFYSVGIGQISSEVPQNLSASRPQDRQFILSSKKLLLSDSGFYLCAWSRGAKNIYTFGSGTRLTVV.